The T cell receptor (beta chain) under discussion was sequenced for a study of blood T cell repertoires in COVID-19. Study at large: Acute and convalescent COVID-19 samples came from the United States, Italy and Spain.

Produced via immunoSEQ multiplex PCR; TCRdb's table is partial and in-frame only. The sample lists roughly 79,000 clones; around 83% were seen once. This receptor was identified in a man between 45 and 60 years old with acute or convalescent COVID-19. The sample consisted of peripheral blood.

Written as DNA, the CDR3 is TGTGCCAGCAGCTTACAGGGAATTCAGCCCCAGCATTTT. Its translation is CASSLQGIQPQHF. J is TRBJ1-5 and V is TRBV7-2; TRBD1 might be the D (5 bases). The V and J ends lost 2 bases and 6 bases respectively, with 8 bases between them. The V gene's germline CDR1 is SGHTA and CDR2 FQGNSA. The CDR3 has 13 amino acids.